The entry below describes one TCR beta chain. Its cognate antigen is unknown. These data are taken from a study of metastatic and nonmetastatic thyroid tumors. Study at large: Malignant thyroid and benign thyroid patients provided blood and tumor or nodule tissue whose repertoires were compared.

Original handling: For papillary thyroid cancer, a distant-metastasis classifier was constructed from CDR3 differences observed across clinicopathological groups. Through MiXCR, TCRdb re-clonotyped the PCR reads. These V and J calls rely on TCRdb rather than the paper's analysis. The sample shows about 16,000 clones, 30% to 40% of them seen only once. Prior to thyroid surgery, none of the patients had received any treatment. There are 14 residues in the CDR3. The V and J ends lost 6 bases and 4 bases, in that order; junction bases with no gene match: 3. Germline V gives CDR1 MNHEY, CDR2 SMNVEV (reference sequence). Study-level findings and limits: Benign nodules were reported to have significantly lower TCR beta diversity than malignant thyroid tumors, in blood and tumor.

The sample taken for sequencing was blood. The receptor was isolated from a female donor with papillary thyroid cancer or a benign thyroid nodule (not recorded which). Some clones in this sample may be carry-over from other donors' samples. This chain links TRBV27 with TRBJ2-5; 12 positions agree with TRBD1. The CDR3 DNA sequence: TGTGCCAGCAGGGAGGGACAGGGGGCAGAGACCCAGTACTTC. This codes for CASREGQGAETQYF.